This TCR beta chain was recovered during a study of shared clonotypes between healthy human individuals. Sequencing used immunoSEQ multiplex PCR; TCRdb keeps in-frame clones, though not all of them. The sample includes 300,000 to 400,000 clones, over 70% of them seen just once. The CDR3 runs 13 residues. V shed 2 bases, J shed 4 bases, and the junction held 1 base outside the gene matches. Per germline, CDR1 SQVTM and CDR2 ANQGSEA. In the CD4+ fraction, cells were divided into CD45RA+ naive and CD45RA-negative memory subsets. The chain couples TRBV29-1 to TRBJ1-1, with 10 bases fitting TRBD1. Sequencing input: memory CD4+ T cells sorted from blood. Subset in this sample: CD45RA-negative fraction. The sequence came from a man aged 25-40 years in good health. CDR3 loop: CSVERDRGTEAFF. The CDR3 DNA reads TGCAGCGTTGAAAGGGACAGGGGCACTGAAGCTTTCTTT. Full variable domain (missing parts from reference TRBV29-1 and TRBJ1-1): SAVISQKPSRDICQRGTSLTIQCQVDSQVTMMFWYRQQPGQSLTLIATANQGSEATYESGFVIDKFPISRPNLTFSTLTVSNMSPEDSSIYLCSVERDRGTEAFFGQGTRLTVV.